Reported below is one TCR beta chain. Germline values: CDR1 MDHEN, CDR2 SYDVKM. Trimming shortened V by 5 bases and J by 3 bases, and 21 bases separated the two germline ends. The CDR3 length is 17 residues. Some clones are missing from TCRdb's copy, which holds only in-frame ones; the method was immunoSEQ multiplex PCR. Of about 80,000 clones in the sample, 85% to 95% were seen once. This record comes from a study of technical replicates of blood from several donors. Sample: T cells isolated from PBMCs. The sequence derives from a human donor in good health. The chain uses TRBV28 and TRBJ2-3; possible D gene TRBD1, 6 bases. The CDR3: CASSQLKQGSGTDTQYF. The CDR3 coding sequence is TGTGCCAGCAGTCAACTTAAACAGGGAAGTGGGACAGATACGCAGTATTTT.